These T cell receptor beta chains were read from a single sample in a study of T cells in Graves' hyperthyroidism and ophthalmopathy. MiXCR, applied by TCRdb to the multiplex PCR reads, yields one record per CDR3 protein. The data contain around 560,000 distinct CDR3 sequences, approximately 15% of them singletons. Sequencing was performed on blood. Receptors were obtained from a woman aged 18-30 years with Graves' hyperthyroidism. Both conserved end residues are part of each CDR3. The D gene is left open where the match is weak. Some rows have no size entry. The others give once, few or many, or a class for an expanded clone.

cdr3_aa	cdr3_nt	v_call	j_call	d_call	clone_size
CASSIGFPAVVGAPYEQYF	TGTGCCAGTAGTATCGGTTTTCCTGCGGTCGTGGGAGCACCCTACGAGCAGTACTTC	TRBV19	TRBJ2-7	NA	NA
CASSPSPGEETQYF	TGCGCCAGCAGCCCTTCCCCAGGGGAAGAGACCCAGTACTTC	TRBV4-1	TRBJ2-5	NA	few
CASSLSTGSGQPQHF	TGCGCCAGCAGCCTAAGCACAGGGAGCGGGCAGCCCCAGCATTTT	TRBV5-1	TRBJ1-5	NA	many
CASRPVRENYGYTF	TGTGCCAGCAGACCTGTAAGGGAGAACTATGGCTACACCTTC	TRBV6-2/TRBV6-3	TRBJ1-2	NA	many
CASSEQSATSNTGELFF	TGTGCCAGCAGTGAACAGTCAGCTACCTCGAACACCGGGGAGCTGTTTTTT	TRBV6-2/TRBV6-3	TRBJ2-2	NA	NA
CASSPSLAGVHEQYF	TGTGCCAGCAGCCCCAGTCTAGCGGGAGTCCACGAGCAGTACTTC	TRBV5-6	TRBJ2-7	TRBD2	few
CASSEAGASNQPQHF	TGTGCCAGCAGTGAAGCGGGGGCGAGCAATCAGCCCCAGCATTTT	TRBV2	TRBJ1-5	NA	many
CASSRVEGVGEQFF	TGTGCCAGCAGTCGCGTTGAGGGAGTTGGTGAGCAGTTCTTC	TRBV28	TRBJ2-1	NA	many
CASSIVAPGANVLTF	TGTGCCAGTAGTATTGTGGCTCCTGGGGCCAACGTCCTGACTTTC	TRBV19	TRBJ2-6	NA	few
CSARAPTGLAGYNEQFF	TGCAGTGCTAGAGCTCCTACGGGACTAGCGGGGTACAATGAGCAGTTCTTC	TRBV20-1	TRBJ2-1	TRBD2	many
CASSLLGGARDYTF	TGTGCCAGCAGCCTTCTAGGGGGTGCTCGGGACTACACCTTC	TRBV11-2	TRBJ1-2	NA	NA
CASSPGLAGGTQYF	TGTGCCAGCAGCCCGGGACTAGCGGGGGGTACGCAGTATTTT	TRBV7-2	TRBJ2-3	TRBD2	NA
CASIPGESNTDTQYF	TGTGCCAGCATCCCAGGGGAGTCGAACACAGATACGCAGTATTTT	TRBV28	TRBJ2-3	NA	few
CASSYSMANTQYF	TGTGCCAGCAGTTACTCGATGGCCAATACGCAGTATTTT	TRBV6-8	TRBJ2-3	NA	NA
CSARSVGYGYTF	TGCAGTGCCCGGAGTGTCGGGTATGGCTACACCTTC	TRBV20-1	TRBJ1-2	NA	many
CASSQEGRTYEQYF	TGCGCCAGCAGCCAAGAAGGACGGACCTACGAGCAGTACTTC	TRBV4-1	TRBJ2-7	NA	NA
CASSPGPPGVQPQHF	TGTGCCAGCTCACCAGGCCCTCCTGGAGTTCAGCCCCAGCATTTT	TRBV18	TRBJ1-5	NA	few
CASSIRLAGGVETQYF	TGTGCCAGTAGTATCCGACTAGCGGGGGGGGTAGAGACCCAGTACTTC	TRBV19	TRBJ2-5	TRBD2	NA
CASSLWGGLNPPYNEQFF	TGCGCCAGCAGCCTTTGGGGGGGGTTAAACCCCCCTTACAATGAGCAGTTCTTC	TRBV5-1	TRBJ2-1	TRBD2	few
CASSSLLGVGTDTQYF	TGCGCCAGCAGCTCATTGCTGGGAGTCGGCACAGATACGCAGTATTTT	TRBV5-1	TRBJ2-3	NA	NA
CASSLLAGFQGGELFF	TGTGCCAGCAGTTTACTCGCCGGGTTTCAGGGCGGGGAGCTGTTTTTT	TRBV27	TRBJ2-2	NA	NA
CASSPTSRGKNIQYF	TGTGCCAGCTCACCAACTTCCAGGGGCAAAAACATTCAGTACTTC	TRBV18	TRBJ2-4	NA	few